This T cell receptor beta chain was captured in a study of T-cell reconstitution after alpha-beta-depleted transplantation in children. Study conclusions and caveats: Surviving recipient T cells and thymic progenitors produced the high day-60 TCRbeta diversity seen in some patients. Where alpha-beta T cells came from about two months after transplant was reportedly several hundred expanded graft clones. At one year after transplant, newly produced T cells mostly accounted for T-cell counts and diversity.

Unique molecular identifiers were used to barcode this TCRbeta library. TCRdb re-analysed the PCR reads in MiXCR, keeping a single row per CDR3 protein. The repertoire consists of around 140,000 distinct CDR3 sequences, with around 9% occurring once and the leading ten covering roughly 18%. This CDR3 has 13 amino acids. CDR1 and CDR2 (germline): SGHRS, YFSETQ. Deletions cut 1 base from V and 6 bases from J, with 8 bases between. This clonotype was counted many times. Its antigen remains unknown. The TCR originated in a female patient aged 2 to 10 who had a stem cell transplant for congenital amegakaryocytic thrombocytopenia, so the T cells may come from the graft donor. Specimen: PBMCs, mostly from graft donor cells, collected 180 days after TCRalphabeta/CD19-depleted stem cell transplant. The V call is TRBV5-1, the J call TRBJ2-1; D is perhaps TRBD1 (5 bases). Written as DNA, the CDR3 is TGCGCCAGCAGCTTGAATAGGGGCAATGAGCAGTTCTTC. It encodes CASSLNRGNEQFF.